Shown below are 3 T cell receptor beta chains from a single sample sequenced in a study of blood T cell repertoires in COVID-19. Assay used: immunoSEQ multiplex PCR; TCRdb lists only in-frame clones, some missing. This sample has 200,000 to 300,000 clones, with 88% found just once. Sequencing input: peripheral blood. All receptors come from a human donor in a cohort sampled during active COVID-19.

The V gene is TRBV6-2 or TRBV6-3, the J gene TRBJ1-2; 7 nucleotides agree with TRBD1. After removal of 2 bases from V and 0 bases from J, the junction contained 3 bases not matched to a gene. The CDR3 sequence is 15 residues long. Germline V gene lookup returns CDR1 MNHEY and CDR2 SVGEGT. The CDR3 sequence is CASSYGQGANYGYTF. Here the CDR3 DNA reads TGTGCCAGCAGTTACGGGCAGGGGGCTAACTATGGCTACACCTTC.

The V call is TRBV6-2 or TRBV6-3, the J call TRBJ1-5; D gene ambiguous. The germline gives CDR1 MNHEY, CDR2 SVGEGT. V lost 3 bases, J lost 0 bases, and 18 bases lay in between. The length of the CDR3 is 18 residues. DNA of the CDR3: TGTGCCAGCAGTTATTCTCTCGAAAAGATCTATAGCAATCAGCCCCAGCATTTT. Its translation is CASSYSLEKIYSNQPQHF.

This clone was seen a few times. J is TRBJ2-7 and V is TRBV6-5; 7 positions agree with TRBD1. The V gene end was trimmed by 6 bases and the J gene end by 9 bases; junction bases not matched to a gene: 8. The CDR3 has 12 amino acids. CDR1 is MNHEY, CDR2 SVGAGI, per germline. CDR3 in amino acids: CASSLDRVWQYF. The DNA for the CDR3 is TGTGCCAGCAGCCTAGACAGGGTATGGCAGTACTTC.